This section outlines one T cell receptor (beta chain) sequence together with its context. Its antigen is unknown. TCRdb passed the multiplex PCR reads through MiXCR, listing each CDR3 protein once. This table holds 150,000 to 200,000 distinct CDR3 sequences, approximately 33% found once. The sample belongs to a study of breast tumors, draining lymph nodes, adjacent tissues. Study-wide points: Tumors had less TCR diversity than lymph nodes, more than nontumor tissue. Data fit most tumor T cells coming from lymph node, expanding in tumor. Luminal-like breast cancer showed significantly greater tumor-nontumor repertoire similarity than basal-like breast cancer did. The lymph node origin of tumor T cells was framed as consistent with a hypothesis, not demonstrated.

Breast cancer patients provided tissue from their axillary draining lymph nodes. The specimen sequenced was axillary lymph node tissue. The sequence came from a female donor with breast cancer. Some clones in this sample may be carry-over from other donors' samples.

The CDR3 DNA sequence: TGCAGTGCTACGACTAGCGACACAGATACGCAGTATTTT. This encodes CSATTSDTDTQYF. The chain recombines TRBV20-1 with TRBJ2-3; 8 bases fit TRBD2. V trimming: 4 bases; J trimming: 2 bases; junction bases outside the gene matches: 2. CDR1 and CDR2 from the germline V gene are DFQATT and SNEGSKA (reference sequence). The CDR3 length is 13 residues.